The T cell receptor beta chain under discussion was sequenced for a study of cytomegalovirus exposure and HLA in healthy donors. Study-level points and caveats: When presence/absence was analysed, sequencing depth was taken to be roughly uniform across donors. Solely CMV serostatus was available to characterize immune exposure. For most subjects, TCR beta sequences were reported to predict HLA-A and HLA-B alleles with accuracy. According to a later analysis, donors in an Asian-associated ancestry cluster reportedly had fewer N-insertions than the approximately 730-donor mean.

The primer mix had 60 Vbeta and 13 Jbeta primers. Produced via immunoSEQ multiplex PCR; TCRdb's table is partial and in-frame only. The sample contains about 110,000 clones, roughly four fifths of which appear only once. Comment on this clone: Its matching antigen is unknown.

J gave up 6 bases and V 1 base, and 5 bases lay outside the gene matches. Per germline, CDR1 SGHVS and CDR2 FQNEAQ. The CDR3 extends over 14 amino acids. V and J are TRBV7-8 and TRBJ2-5; TRBD1 matches at 7 bases. This TCR was recovered from a man between 50 and 59 years old in good health and CMV-seronegative. The material sequenced was PBMCs. CDR3 residues: CASSLGQGGQTQYF. In DNA, the CDR3 is TGTGCCAGCAGCTTAGGACAGGGTGGACAGACCCAGTACTTC.